The following is a T cell receptor beta chain sequence with its context. Libraries were prepared by immunoSEQ multiplex PCR; TCRdb keeps only in-frame clonotypes and omits some of them. The data contain about 100,000 clones, 70% to 90% of them singletons. This entry comes from a study of blood T cell repertoires in COVID-19. The TCR originated in a man older than 75 with active or convalescent COVID-19. Sequencing input: peripheral blood.

The CDR3 nucleotides read TGTGCCAGCAGCTTACGGGCGGGAGGAAACAATGAGCAGTTCTTC. Translating gives CASSLRAGGNNEQFF. The chain joins TRBV11-3 to TRBJ2-1; 8 positions match TRBD2. The CDR3 is 15 residues long. The V and J ends lost 2 bases and 5 bases, in that order; junction bases with no gene match: 5. CDR1 and CDR2 from the germline V gene are SGHNT and YENEEA.